The 27 T cell receptor beta chains reported below all come from one sample, sequenced in a study of tumor and adjacent non-tumor tissue in lung cancer. Three rounds of nested PCR, following a modified ARM-PCR protocol, produced the TCRbeta library. Each CDR3 protein gets one entry after TCRdb re-called the multiplex PCR reads with MiXCR. The sample carries roughly 140,000 distinct CDR3 sequences, around 67% recorded once. RNA was extracted from bulk tissue without any cell sorting. Sequenced input: lung tumor tissue. The source is a man aged 55 to 70 with small cell lung cancer.

Turning to this clonotype: Sequence at one end of the junction differs from germline and may be a read error. This chain connects TRBV20-1 to TRBJ2-5, with 7 bases identical to TRBD2. CDR3 length: 14 amino acids. Germline values: CDR1 DFQATT, CDR2 SNEGSKA (reference sequence). This CDR3 reads CGARTGRAVETQYF. The CDR3 coding sequence is TGCGGTGCTAGAACGGGGAGGGCCGTGGAGACCCAATACTTC.

This clonotype came up a few times. V and J are TRBV7-8 and TRBJ2-7, with 9 bases that match TRBD2. CDR3 length: 14 amino acids. V shed 4 bases, J shed 6 bases, and the junction held 7 bases outside the gene matches. Germline-derived CDR1 and CDR2 are SGHVS and FQNEAQ. This CDR3 reads CASSSDSSGTEQYF. The DNA of the CDR3 is TGTGCCAGCAGCTCGGACTCTAGCGGGACCGAGCAGTACTTC.

This rearrangement joins TRBV4-2 to TRBJ2-2; D call uncertain. The germline V gene encodes CDR1 LGHNA and CDR2 YNFKEQ. CDR3 length: 16 residues. DNA for the CDR3: TGTGTCAACAGCCAAGATCTGAGGACCAACACCGGGGAGCTGTTTTTT. This gives the protein CVNSQDLRTNTGELFF.

The CDR3 reads CASSLLTGWKYNEQFF. Written as DNA, the CDR3 is TGTGCCAGCAGCTTGTTGACTGGCTGGAAGTACAATGAGCAGTTCTTC. The genes are TRBV11-2 and TRBJ2-1, with D hard to call. Looked up from germline, CDR1 is SGHAT and CDR2 is FQNNGV. This CDR3 spans 16 amino acids. V was pared by 3 bases and J by 4 bases, with 16 bases between.

This clonotype was recorded once. The junction departs from the called germline gene at one end, perhaps through a read error. V and J are TRBV11-2 and TRBJ1-2, with D possibly being TRBD1 (5 bases). The CDR3 runs to 13 residues. Per germline, CDR1 SGHAT and CDR2 FQNNGV. CDR3 coding DNA: TGTACCGGCAGCTCCCGGGACGGTTATGGCTACGCCTTC. Residues: CTGSSRDGYGYAF.

This clonotype has a single count. The gene calls are TRBV6-5 and TRBJ2-1; maybe TRBD2 (5 bases). Germline lookup yields CDR1 MNHEY and CDR2 SVGAGI. The CDR3 extends over 16 amino acids. Trimming cost V 7 bases and J 0 bases, with 16 bases left between them. The CDR3 DNA is TGTGCCAGCAACACCCGGGCGGGTAGCTCCTACAATGAGCAGTTCTTC. Translating it yields CASNTRAGSSYNEQFF.

This clonotype was counted between two and nine times. CDR3 in amino acids: CASSQIQGNNYGYTF. In DNA, the CDR3 is TGCGCCAGCAGCCAAATTCAGGGGAACAACTATGGCTACACCTTC. V and J are TRBV4-1 and TRBJ1-2; the D gene is possibly TRBD1 (6 bases). The CDR3 extends over 15 amino acids. With 2 bases removed from V and 2 bases from J, the gap between germline ends came to 12 bases. The germline V gene has CDR1 MGHRA and CDR2 YSYEKL.

Of note for this clonotype: The junction departs from germline at one end; a sequencing error may be responsible. V is TRBV11-1 and J is TRBJ2-3; the match to TRBD2 covers 7 bases. Germline assignment: CDR1 SGHAT and CDR2 FQDESV (reference sequence). This CDR3 spans 14 amino acids. The CDR3 loop reads CASSYGRTVNTQYF. In DNA form, the CDR3 reads TGTGCCAGCAGCTACGGGAGGACCGTAAATACACAGTATTTT.

In this sample, this clonotype turned up a few times. V gene TRBV20-1 combines with J gene TRBJ1-2, with D maybe TRBD1 (6 bases). V was trimmed by 2 bases and J by 3 bases, leaving 7 bases between them. The CDR3 sequence is 12 residues long. CDR1 and CDR2 (germline): DFQATT, SNEGSKA (reference sequence). The CDR3 here is CSARNRDYGYTF. The CDR3 DNA is TGCAGTGCTAGAAACAGGGACTATGGCTACACCTTC.

Regarding this clonotype: A much more abundant neighbour one base away suggests this may be a read error. The V and J genes are TRBV4-1 and TRBJ2-3; 7 bases are a match to TRBD2. The CDR3 runs 19 residues. Germline CDR1 is MGHRA and CDR2 is YSYEKL. The CDR3 sequence: CSSSQERGTILTFTDTQYF. The CDR3 nucleotides are TGCTCCAGCAGCCAAGAGAGAGGGACTATCCTTACCTTCACAGATACGCAGTATTTT.

Many counts were recorded for this clonotype. The V gene is TRBV4-1, the J gene TRBJ1-2, with TRBD1 matching over 8 bases. Germline V gene lookup returns CDR1 MGHRA and CDR2 YSYEKL. With 3 bases clipped from V and 3 bases from J, the junction kept 12 bases outside the gene matches. CDR3 length: 17 residues. CDR3 region: CASSHEGKQGAHYGYTF. In DNA, the CDR3 is TGCGCCAGCAGCCACGAAGGAAAGCAGGGGGCCCACTATGGCTACACCTTC.

In its sample, this clonotype was seen many times. In DNA, the CDR3 is TGCAGTGCTAAGACAGGAGCCAGCACAGATACGCAGTATTTT. Its translation: CSAKTGASTDTQYF. V and J are TRBV20-1 and TRBJ2-3; weak D call: TRBD1 (6 bases). Germline-derived CDR1 and CDR2 are DFQATT and SNEGSKA (reference sequence). V lost 4 bases to trimming and J lost 0 bases, with 11 bases between them. This CDR3 is 14 amino acids long.

Of note for this clonotype: Compared with germline, one end of the junction differs, possibly owing to a read error. The gene calls are TRBV11-2 and TRBJ2-3; 7 bases agree with TRBD2. Germline CDR1 reads SGHAT; CDR2 reads FQNNGV. The CDR3 contains 14 residues. The CDR3 DNA follows: TGTGCCAGCAGCCCTCGGGAGGCGGCAGATACCCAGTATTTT. The encoded protein is CASSPREAADTQYF.

The sample holds one count of this clonotype. Mismatch with germline at one junction end may stem from a read error. The genes are TRBV18 and TRBJ2-1, with 7 bases that match TRBD2. CDR1 is KGHSH and CDR2 is LQKENI in the germline V gene. The CDR3 totals 16 residues. The CDR3 protein is CASSATSWRAYDEQFF. CDR3 nucleotides: TGTGCCAGCTCAGCGACTAGCTGGAGGGCCTACGATGAGCAGTTCTTC.

The chain couples TRBV11-1 to TRBJ2-5, with TRBD2 matching over 7 bases. CDR1 is SGHAT and CDR2 is FQDESV in the germline V gene (reference sequence). This CDR3 comprises 15 residues. CDR3 DNA: TGTGCTAGCGCCGCGACTAGCAGGAGAGGCGAGACCCAGTACTTC. It encodes CASAATSRRGETQYF.

The J gene is TRBJ1-6, the V gene TRBV12-3 or TRBV12-4, with D tentatively TRBD1 (6 bases). The CDR3 loop spans 17 amino acids. The V and J ends lost 3 bases and 4 bases respectively, with 16 bases between them. CDR3 residues: CASSFLSGDIYNSPLHF. CDR3 nucleotides: TGTGCCAGCAGTTTTCTGTCAGGGGACATTTATAATTCACCCCTCCACTTT.

The chain couples TRBV10-2 to TRBJ1-2; unclear D gene. The CDR3 extends over 15 amino acids. Trimming left V 4 bases short and J 4 bases short, with 16 bases between. Germline values: CDR1 WSHSY, CDR2 SAAADI. CDR3 bases: TGCGCCAGCAGTGTTAAGGCAGCGACAATCTATGGCTACACCTTC. It translates to CASSVKAATIYGYTF.

A note on this clonotype: Given the absence of the conserved phenylalanine or tryptophan at the CDR3 end, a read error is likely. The chain employs TRBV6-5 and TRBJ1-4; 7 bases agree with TRBD1. Germline V lookup: CDR1 MNHEY, CDR2 SVGAGI. This CDR3 spans 17 amino acids. The V gene end was trimmed by 7 bases and the J gene end by 0 bases; junction bases not matched to a gene: 11. The CDR3: CASNPGGRTATNEKLFP. Here the CDR3 DNA reads TGTGCCAGCAACCCAGGGGGACGGACGGCAACTAATGAAAAACTGTTTCCT.

Details on this clonotype: A junction boundary mismatches the germline segment, possibly from a read error. J is TRBJ2-5 and V is TRBV5-1; D gene ambiguous. Germline V gives CDR1 SGHRS, CDR2 YFSETQ. The CDR3 has 15 amino acids. The CDR3 DNA reads TGCGCCAGCAGTTTGGACGGGTCGTATCAAGAGACCAAGTACTTC. Protein: CASSLDGSYQETKYF. Combining the CDR3 with reference TRBV5-1 and TRBJ2-5 gives the whole variable domain KAGVTQTPRYLIKTRGQQVTLSCSPISGHRSVSWYQQTPGQGLQFLFEYFSETQRNKGNFPGRFSGRQFSNSRSEMNVSTLELGDSALYLCASSLDGSYQETKYFGPGTRLLVL.

Notes on this clonotype: At one end, the junction sequence differs from germline, possibly due to a read error. The gene calls are TRBV4-1 and TRBJ2-2; 11 bases line up with TRBD2. CDR1 is MGHRA and CDR2 is YSYEKL in the germline V gene. The CDR3 consists of 20 residues. CDR3 protein: CASSQVIAGGPFSSAGKLFF. CDR3 DNA sequence: TGCGCCAGCAGCCAAGTTATAGCGGGAGGGCCTTTTTCTTCCGCCGGGAAGCTGTTTTTT.

This clonotype was recorded many times. This chain's CDR3 is CASSPEAGNTIYF. The CDR3 nucleotides read TGTGCCAGCAGTCCCGAGGCTGGAAACACCATATATTTT. This sequence joins TRBV6-5 and TRBJ1-3; D gene ambiguous. This CDR3 contains 13 residues. CDR1 and CDR2 from the germline V gene are MNHEY and SVGAGI. V lost 5 bases to trimming and J lost 2 bases, with 7 bases between them.

Regarding this clonotype: The DNA is left out, because the CDR3 cannot be placed on it with certainty; the CDR3 is given as TCRdb lists it. V and J are TRBV20-1 and TRBJ2-1; the D call TRBD2 from the table was never checked on the DNA. The CDR3 totals 16 residues, both ends included. Germline V gene sequence: CDR1 DFQATT, CDR2 SNEGSKA (reference sequence). CDR3 residues: CSGVSAVLDAGNEQFF.

About this clonotype: One junction end disagrees with the germline gene, perhaps due to a read error. This chain connects TRBV11-3 to TRBJ2-1, with a tentative D call TRBD2 (5 bases). Germline V gene lookup returns CDR1 SGHNT and CDR2 YENEEA. The CDR3 sequence is 17 residues long. The CDR3 region has the DNA TGTGCTAGCATCTTAACCCCGGTCGGGGTATGGTCGAGTGAGCGGTTCTTC. Its protein is CASILTPVGVWSSERFF.

The chain joins TRBV10-1 to TRBJ2-7; tentative D call: TRBD2 (5 bases). The CDR3 is made up of 15 amino acids. Trimming cost V 4 bases and J 5 bases, with 18 bases left between them. The V gene's germline CDR1 is WNHNN and CDR2 SYGVQD (reference sequence). The CDR3: CASSGEWESRNEQYV. CDR3 bases: TGCGCCAGCAGTGGGGAATGGGAGTCCAGGAACGAGCAGTACGTC.

About this clonotype itself: Because the CDR3 is missing its conserved closing phenylalanine or tryptophan, this is likely a read error. The CDR3 bases are TGCAGTGCTAGAGATGTCGGGAGCTATGGCTACACCTTG. Encoded protein: CSARDVGSYGYTL. The chain joins TRBV20-1 to TRBJ1-2, with D unresolved. CDR1 and CDR2 from the germline V gene are DFQATT and SNEGSKA (reference sequence). The CDR3 has 13 residues. The V end was cut by 0 bases, the J end by 4 bases, with 9 bases between.

V usage is TRBV20-1 and J usage is TRBJ2-3; 14 positions agree with TRBD2. The CDR3 has 16 residues. Germline assignment: CDR1 DFQATT and CDR2 SNEGSKA (reference sequence). The CDR3 protein is CIAGTSGSAGPDTQYF. The CDR3 DNA reads TGCATCGCCGGGACTAGCGGGAGTGCCGGCCCAGATACGCAGTATTTT.

This clonotype has a handful of counts. The chain is built from TRBV5-4 and TRBJ2-7, with D possibly being TRBD2 (6 bases). The germline gives CDR1 SGHNT, CDR2 YYREEE (reference sequence). CDR3 size: 16 residues. V lost 0 bases to trimming and J lost 4 bases, with 17 bases between them. For the CDR3, the DNA is TGTGCCAGCAGCTTGGCCACCGGGAGTGGGGGATACGAGCAGTACTTC. Residues: CASSLATGSGGYEQYF.